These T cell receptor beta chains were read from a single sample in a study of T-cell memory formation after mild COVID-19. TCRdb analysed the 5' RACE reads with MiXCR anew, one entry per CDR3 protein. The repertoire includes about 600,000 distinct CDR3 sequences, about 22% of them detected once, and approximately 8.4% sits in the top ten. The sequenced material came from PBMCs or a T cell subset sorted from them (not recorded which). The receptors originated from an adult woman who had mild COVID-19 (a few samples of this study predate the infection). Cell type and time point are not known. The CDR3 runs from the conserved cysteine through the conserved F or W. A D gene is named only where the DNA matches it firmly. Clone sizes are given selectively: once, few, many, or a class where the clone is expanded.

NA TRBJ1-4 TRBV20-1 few CSARERPVGEKLFF TGCAGTGCTAGAGAACGGCCGGTGGGCGAAAAACTGTTTTTT
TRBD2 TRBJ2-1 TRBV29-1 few CSVRTSGNPGNEQFF TGCAGCGTTAGGACTAGCGGGAACCCAGGGAATGAGCAGTTCTTC
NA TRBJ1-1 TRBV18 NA CASRPTGGIEAFF TGTGCCAGCCGTCCGACAGGAGGGATTGAAGCTTTCTTT
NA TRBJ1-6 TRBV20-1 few CSARARSGDLGSSPLHF TGCAGTGCTAGAGCCCGTTCAGGGGACCTTGGGAGTTCACCCCTCCACTTT
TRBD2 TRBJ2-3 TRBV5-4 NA CASSSSGRWTDTQYF TGTGCCAGCAGCTCTAGCGGGAGATGGACAGATACGCAGTATTTT
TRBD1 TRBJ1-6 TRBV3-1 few CARGGQGNSPLHF TGTGCCAGGGGAGGACAGGGTAATTCACCCCTCCACTTT
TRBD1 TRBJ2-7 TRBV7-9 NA CASSLGFGDRDYEQYF TGTGCCAGCAGCTTAGGATTCGGGGACAGAGACTACGAGCAGTACTTC
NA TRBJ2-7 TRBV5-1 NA CASSVMPGSSYEQYF TGCGCCAGCAGCGTAATGCCAGGGAGCTCCTACGAGCAGTACTTC
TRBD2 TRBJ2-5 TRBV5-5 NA CASRGLAGVGETQYF TGTGCCAGCAGGGGACTAGCGGGAGTAGGGGAGACCCAGTACTTC
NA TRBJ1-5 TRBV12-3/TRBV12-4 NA CASGRTDSNQPQHF TGTGCCAGCGGACGGACAGATAGCAATCAGCCCCAGCATTTT
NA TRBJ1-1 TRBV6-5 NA CATATQGRQNTEAFF TGTGCCACCGCTACCCAGGGGCGCCAGAACACTGAAGCTTTCTTT
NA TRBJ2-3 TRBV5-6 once CASSLPRGDASTDTQYF TGTGCCAGCAGCTTGCCACGGGGCGACGCTAGCACAGATACGCAGTATTTT
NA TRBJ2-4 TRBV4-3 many CASSQDGAGGLAKNIQYF TGCGCCAGCAGCCAAGATGGTGCAGGCGGTCTAGCCAAAAACATTCAGTACTTC
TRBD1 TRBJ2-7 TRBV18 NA CASSPWDRASYEQYF TGTGCCAGCTCACCGTGGGACAGGGCGTCCTACGAGCAGTACTTC
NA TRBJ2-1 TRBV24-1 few CATSDTTTDNEQFF TGTGCCACCAGTGATACAACGACAGATAATGAGCAGTTCTTC
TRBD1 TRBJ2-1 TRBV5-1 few CASTLGDSHNEQFF TGCGCCAGCACCCTGGGGGACAGTCACAATGAGCAGTTCTTC
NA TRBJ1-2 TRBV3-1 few CASSQEARYGYTF TGTGCCAGCAGCCAAGAAGCCAGATATGGCTACACCTTC
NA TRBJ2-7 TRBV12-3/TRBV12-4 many CASSLGPAYEQYF TGTGCCAGCAGTTTAGGGCCAGCCTACGAGCAGTACTTC
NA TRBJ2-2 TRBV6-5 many CASSYSRGAGTGELFF TGTGCCAGCAGTTACTCCAGGGGGGCCGGCACCGGGGAGCTGTTTTTT
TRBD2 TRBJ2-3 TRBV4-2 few CASSPGLAGGPGADTQYF TGTGCCAGCAGCCCGGGACTAGCGGGAGGGCCGGGGGCAGATACGCAGTATTTT
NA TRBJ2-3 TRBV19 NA CASRAKGKDTQYF TGTGCCAGTAGAGCGAAGGGGAAAGATACGCAGTATTTT
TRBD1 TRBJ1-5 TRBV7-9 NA CASSSDRNNQPQHF TGTGCCAGCAGCTCGGACAGGAACAATCAGCCCCAGCATTTT
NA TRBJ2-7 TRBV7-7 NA CASSSKGVPTTSSTYEQYF TGTGCTAGCAGCTCTAAGGGTGTTCCTACGACTAGTTCGACCTACGAGCAGTACTTC
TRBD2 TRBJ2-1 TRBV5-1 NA CASSEGLAGGPLEQFF TGCGCCAGCAGCGAGGGACTAGCGGGAGGGCCTCTTGAGCAGTTCTTC
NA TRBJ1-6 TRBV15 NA CATSRGGFGESPLHF TGTGCCACCAGCAGAGGAGGATTTGGAGAATCACCCCTCCACTTT
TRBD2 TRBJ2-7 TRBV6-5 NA CASSYFGGDGYEQYF TGTGCCAGCAGTTACTTCGGGGGGGACGGCTACGAGCAGTACTTC
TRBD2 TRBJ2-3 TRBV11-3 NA CASSLVAGVGSDTQYF TGTGCCAGCAGCTTAGTTGCGGGAGTAGGCTCAGATACGCAGTATTTT
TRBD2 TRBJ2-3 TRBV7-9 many CASSLGLAGAADTQYF TGTGCCAGCAGCTTGGGACTAGCGGGAGCTGCAGATACGCAGTATTTT
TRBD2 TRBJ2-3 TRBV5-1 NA CASSLGQREAPDTQYF TGCGCCAGCAGCTTGGGTCAGCGGGAAGCACCAGATACGCAGTATTTT
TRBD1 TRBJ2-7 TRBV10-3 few CAIGTGDYEQYF TGTGCCATCGGGACAGGAGATTACGAGCAGTACTTC
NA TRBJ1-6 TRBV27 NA CASSLQGRRNSPLHF TGTGCCAGCAGTCTACAGGGACGAAGGAATTCACCCCTCCACTTT
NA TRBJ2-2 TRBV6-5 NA CASSYSSGLRTGELFF TGTGCCAGCAGTTACTCGAGTGGGCTTCGGACCGGGGAGCTGTTTTTT
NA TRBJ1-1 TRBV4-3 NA CASSQVGRAVGTEAFF TGCGCCAGCAGCCAAGTGGGGCGAGCCGTGGGTACTGAAGCTTTCTTT
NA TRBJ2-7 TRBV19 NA CASSPRWRDYEQYF TGTGCCAGTAGTCCTCGGTGGCGGGACTACGAGCAGTACTTC
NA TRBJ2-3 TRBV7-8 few CASSTSPELTNTDTQYF TGTGCCAGCAGCACAAGTCCGGAGCTCACAAACACAGATACGCAGTATTTT
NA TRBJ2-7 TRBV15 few CATSRGKLGAVYEQYF TGTGCCACCAGCAGAGGTAAACTTGGGGCGGTGTACGAGCAGTACTTC
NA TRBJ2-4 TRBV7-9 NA CASSWGPLEGAKNIQYF TGTGCCAGCAGCTGGGGCCCGTTGGAGGGGGCGAAAAACATTCAGTACTTC
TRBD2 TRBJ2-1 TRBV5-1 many CASSSGTTSGGANEQFF TGCGCCAGCAGCTCCGGAACAACTAGCGGGGGGGCCAATGAGCAGTTCTTC
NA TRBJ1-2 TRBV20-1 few CSAARGSYGYTF TGCAGTGCCGCGAGGGGGTCTTACGGCTACACCTTC
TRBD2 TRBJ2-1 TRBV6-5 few CASSSSFLAGGYNEQFF TGTGCCAGCAGTTCCTCTTTTCTAGCGGGGGGCTACAATGAGCAGTTCTTC
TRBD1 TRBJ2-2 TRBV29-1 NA CSFPAGQAFTGELFF TGCAGCTTCCCGGCCGGACAGGCCTTCACCGGGGAGCTGTTTTTT
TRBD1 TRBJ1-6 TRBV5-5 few CASFSTGDRSPLHF TGTGCCAGCTTTTCAACAGGGGATCGGTCACCCCTCCACTTT
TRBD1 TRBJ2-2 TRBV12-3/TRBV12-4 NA CASSYPGGMNTGELFF TGTGCCAGCAGTTATCCAGGGGGAATGAACACCGGGGAGCTGTTTTTT
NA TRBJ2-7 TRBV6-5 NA CASMKRSGLYEQYF TGTGCCAGCATGAAAAGATCGGGACTTTACGAGCAGTACTTC
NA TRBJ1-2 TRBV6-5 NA CASSSDRRYGYTF TGTGCCAGCAGTTCCGACAGGCGGTATGGCTACACCTTC
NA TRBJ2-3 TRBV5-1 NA CASSLVTGRSTDTQYF TGCGCCAGCAGCTTGGTAACAGGGAGAAGCACAGATACGCAGTATTTT
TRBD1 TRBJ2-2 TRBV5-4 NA CASSRDSPSPGELFF TGTGCCAGCAGCCGGGACAGCCCATCCCCCGGGGAGCTGTTTTTT
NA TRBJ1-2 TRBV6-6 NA CASSRSGLDGYTF TGTGCCAGCAGCCGCTCAGGATTAGATGGCTACACCTTC
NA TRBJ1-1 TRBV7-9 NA CASSFVTGPTEAFF TGTGCCAGCAGCTTCGTGACAGGCCCAACTGAAGCTTTCTTT
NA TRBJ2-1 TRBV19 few CASSIAWRGSSYNEQFF TGTGCCAGTAGTATCGCTTGGCGGGGTAGCTCCTACAATGAGCAGTTCTTC
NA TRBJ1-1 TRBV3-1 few CASSQWTENTEAFF TGTGCCAGCAGCCAATGGACGGAGAACACTGAAGCTTTCTTT
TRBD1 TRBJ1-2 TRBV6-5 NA CASSATGGQGYTF TGTGCCAGCAGCGCCACAGGGGGCCAAGGCTACACCTTC